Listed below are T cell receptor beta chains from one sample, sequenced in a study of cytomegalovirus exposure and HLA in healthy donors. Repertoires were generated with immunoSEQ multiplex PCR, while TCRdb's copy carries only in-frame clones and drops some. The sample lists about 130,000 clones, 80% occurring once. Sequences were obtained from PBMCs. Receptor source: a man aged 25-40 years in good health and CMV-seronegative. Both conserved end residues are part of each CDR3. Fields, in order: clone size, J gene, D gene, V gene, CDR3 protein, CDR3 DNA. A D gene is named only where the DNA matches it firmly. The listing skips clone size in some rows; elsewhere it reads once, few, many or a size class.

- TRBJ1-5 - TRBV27 CASSSFPQGPQHF TGTGCCAGCAGTTCGTTTCCCCAGGGGCCCCAGCATTTT
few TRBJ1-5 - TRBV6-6 CASSGTPNQPQHF TGTGCCAGCAGTGGCACCCCCAATCAGCCCCAGCATTTT
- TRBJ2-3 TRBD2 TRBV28 CASSPPAGGGSTDTQYF TGTGCCAGCAGCCCTCCAGCGGGAGGTGGCTCCACAGATACGCAGTATTTT
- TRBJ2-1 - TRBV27 CASMLREGVEQFF TGTGCCAGCATGCTCAGGGAAGGCGTTGAGCAGTTCTTC
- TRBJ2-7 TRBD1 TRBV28 CASSTSGGYAYEQYF TGTGCCAGCAGTACCTCAGGGGGTTACGCCTACGAGCAGTACTTC
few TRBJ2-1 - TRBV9 CASSVGHPNEQFF TGTGCCAGCAGCGTAGGACACCCCAATGAGCAGTTCTTC
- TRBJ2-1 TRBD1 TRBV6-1 CASSWRQGFDEQFF TGTGCCAGCAGTTGGAGACAGGGGTTCGATGAGCAGTTCTTC
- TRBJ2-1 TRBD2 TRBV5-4 CASSLGTGLAGPEQFF TGTGCCAGCAGCTTAGGTACGGGACTAGCGGGCCCTGAGCAGTTCTTC
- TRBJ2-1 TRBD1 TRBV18 CASSPPTGGSYNEQFF TGTGCCAGCTCACCACCGACAGGGGGCTCCTACAATGAGCAGTTCTTC
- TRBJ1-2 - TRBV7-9 CASSQPGAYYGYTF TGTGCCAGCAGCCAGCCGGGAGCATACTATGGCTACACCTTC
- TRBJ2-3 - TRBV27 CASSPPGWLRGTQYF TGTGCCAGCAGTCCACCCGGGTGGTTGCGGGGTACGCAGTATTTT
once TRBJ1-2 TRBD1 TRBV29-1 CSVRTGGFLYGYTF TGCAGCGTTAGGACAGGGGGCTTTCTCTATGGCTACACCTTC
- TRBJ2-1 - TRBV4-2 CASSQDPGGSYNEQFF TGTGCCAGCAGCCAAGATCCGGGCGGGTCCTACAATGAGCAGTTCTTC
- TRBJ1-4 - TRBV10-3 CAIGHANEKLFF TGTGCCATTGGACACGCTAATGAAAAACTGTTTTTT
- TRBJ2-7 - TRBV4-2 CASSQVDRISYEQYF TGTGCCAGCAGCCAAGTCGACAGAATCTCCTACGAGCAGTACTTC
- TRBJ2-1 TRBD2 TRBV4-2 CASSRLAGGPRNEQFF TGTGCCAGCAGCCGCTTAGCGGGAGGGCCTCGGAATGAGCAGTTCTTC
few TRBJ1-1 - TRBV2 CASSEATQTNTEAFF TGTGCCAGCAGTGAAGCGACACAGACGAACACTGAAGCTTTCTTT
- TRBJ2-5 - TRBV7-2 CASRGGTTQYF TGTGCCAGCAGAGGAGGCACCACCCAGTACTTC
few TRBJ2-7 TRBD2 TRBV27 CASSLLGTSGSTGEQYF TGTGCCAGCAGTTTATTGGGTACTAGCGGGAGTACGGGCGAGCAGTACTTC
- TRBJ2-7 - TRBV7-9 CASSRQGTYEQYF TGTGCCAGCAGCCGTCAGGGTACCTACGAGCAGTACTTC
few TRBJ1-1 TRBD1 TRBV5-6 CASSVLDRAPLNTEAFF TGTGCCAGCAGCGTGTTAGACAGGGCCCCTTTGAACACTGAAGCTTTCTTT
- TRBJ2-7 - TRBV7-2 CASSLSPGLNDEQYF TGTGCCAGCAGCTTATCCCCAGGTCTAAACGACGAGCAGTACTTC
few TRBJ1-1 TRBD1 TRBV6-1 CASSGTGRNGTEAFF TGTGCCAGCAGTGGGACAGGGCGGAACGGCACTGAAGCTTTCTTT
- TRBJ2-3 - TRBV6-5 CASSLRLSTDTQYF TGTGCCAGCAGTTTGAGATTGAGCACAGATACGCAGTATTTT
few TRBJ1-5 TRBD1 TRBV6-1 CASSGGTGFNQPQHF TGTGCCAGCAGTGGAGGGACAGGGTTCAATCAGCCCCAGCATTTT
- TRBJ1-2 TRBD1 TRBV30 CAWDRESHTF TGTGCCTGGGACAGGGAGAGCCACACCTTC
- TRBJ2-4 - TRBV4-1 CASSHNGGDRDTKNIQYF TGCGCCAGCAGCCATAACGGGGGGGACAGAGATACCAAAAACATTCAGTACTTC
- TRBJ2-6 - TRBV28 CASDMASGANVLTF TGTGCCAGCGATATGGCCTCGGGGGCCAACGTCCTGACTTTC
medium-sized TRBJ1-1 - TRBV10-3 CAIDGGLNTEAFF TGTGCCATCGATGGAGGGTTGAACACTGAAGCTTTCTTT
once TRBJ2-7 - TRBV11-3 CASSYREGVPYEQYF TGTGCCAGCAGCTACAGGGAGGGGGTCCCGTACGAGCAGTACTTC
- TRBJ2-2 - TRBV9 CASSPRVTGELFF TGTGCCAGCAGCCCCCGGGTCACCGGGGAGCTGTTTTTT
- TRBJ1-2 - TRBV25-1 CASSEVGKDYGYTF TGTGCCAGCAGTGAAGTGGGCAAGGACTATGGCTACACCTTC
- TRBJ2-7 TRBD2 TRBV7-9 CASSLPGTSRREQYF TGTGCCAGCAGCTTGCCCGGGACTAGCCGGCGGGAGCAGTACTTC
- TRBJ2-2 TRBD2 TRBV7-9 CSSSVGLAGNTGELFF TGTTCCAGCAGCGTGGGACTAGCGGGTAACACCGGGGAGCTGTTTTTT
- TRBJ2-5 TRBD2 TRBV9 CASSVAASGREETQYF TGTGCCAGCAGCGTAGCAGCTAGCGGGAGGGAAGAGACCCAGTACTTC
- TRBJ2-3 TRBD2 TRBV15 CATSRRTSGIVTDTQYF TGTGCCACCAGCAGAAGGACTAGCGGGATAGTAACAGATACGCAGTATTTT
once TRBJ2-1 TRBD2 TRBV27 CASSLLGTSGRISSYNEQFF TGTGCCAGCAGTTTATTAGGGACTAGCGGGAGAATTAGCTCCTACAATGAGCAGTTCTTC